This T cell receptor (beta chain) was recovered during a study of T-cell reconstitution after alpha-beta-depleted transplantation in children. Study results and caveats: Several patients had high TCRbeta diversity at day 60; it came from surviving recipient T cells and thymic progenitors. About two months after transplant, alpha-beta T cells reportedly came from several hundred expanded graft clones. T-cell counts and diversity at one year following transplant were attributed mainly to newly produced T cells.

The TCRbeta library was prepared with unique molecular identifiers. TCRdb reprocessed the PCR reads with MiXCR, giving one entry per CDR3 protein. The sample records 780,000 or so distinct CDR3 sequences, around 15% being singletons. Germline CDR1 is SGHRS and CDR2 is YFSETQ. The CDR3 consists of 19 residues. The ends lost 2 bases at V and 1 base at J; junction bases unmatched: 11. As concerns this clonotype: Antigen unknown.

The clonotype comes from a male patient between 5 and 17 years old who had a stem cell transplant for acute lymphoblastic leukemia, so the T cells may come from the graft donor. This chain connects TRBV5-1 to TRBJ2-4; 11 positions agree with TRBD2. The material was PBMCs, mostly from graft donor cells, obtained 360 days after TCRalphabeta/CD19-depleted stem cell transplant. CDR3 DNA: TGCGCCAGCAGCTTCCAGCTAGCGGGAGGTAGAGGGGCCAAAAACATTCAGTACTTC. Encoded protein: CASSFQLAGGRGAKNIQYF.